This T cell receptor (beta chain) was obtained from a study of radiotherapy plus CTLA-4 blockade in lung cancer. Broader study findings: Expansion of tumor-derived TCR clones was observed in blood after radiotherapy plus ipilimumab. Reports state that early shifts in blood T cell clones, with interferon-beta, best predicted response.

The V and J ends lost 5 bases and 5 bases respectively, with 12 bases between them. Germline CDR1 reads MNHEY; CDR2 reads SMNVEV (reference sequence). The length of the CDR3 is 13 residues. Clones were sequenced by immunoSEQ multiplex PCR, and TCRdb holds only the in-frame ones, with some missing. The table records 120,000 or so clones, approximately 84% of them present only once. This clone was counted a few times. The antigen remains unidentified. Patients had chemo-refractory metastatic non-small-cell lung cancer and received focal radiation plus CTLA-4 blockade that used ipilimumab. The TCR sequence derives from a human donor with non-small cell lung cancer who had a partial response to radiotherapy plus ipilimumab. The rearrangement links TRBV27 to TRBJ2-5; D is perhaps TRBD2 (5 bases). The sample consisted of peripheral blood, taken from a patient treated with radiotherapy plus ipilimumab. CDR3 in DNA: TGTGCCAGCAGTGCAACTAGATTTGAGACCCAGTACTTC. Its protein product is CASSATRFETQYF.